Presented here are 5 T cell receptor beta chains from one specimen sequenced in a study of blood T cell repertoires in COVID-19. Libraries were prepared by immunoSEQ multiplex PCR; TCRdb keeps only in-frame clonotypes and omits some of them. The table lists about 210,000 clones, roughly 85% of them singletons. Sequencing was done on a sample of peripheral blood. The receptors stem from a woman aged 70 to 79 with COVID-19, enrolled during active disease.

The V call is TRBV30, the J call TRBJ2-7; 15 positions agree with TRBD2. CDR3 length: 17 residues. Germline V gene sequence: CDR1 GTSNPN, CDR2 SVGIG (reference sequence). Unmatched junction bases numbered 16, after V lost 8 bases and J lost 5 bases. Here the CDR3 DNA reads TGTGCCGCTCATCCGGGACTAGCGGGAGGAACGGGCCACGAGCAGTACTTC. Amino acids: CAAHPGLAGGTGHEQYF.

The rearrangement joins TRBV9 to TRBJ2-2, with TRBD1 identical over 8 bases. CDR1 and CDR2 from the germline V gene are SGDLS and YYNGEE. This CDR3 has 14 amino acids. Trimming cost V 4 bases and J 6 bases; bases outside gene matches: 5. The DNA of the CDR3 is TGTGCCAGCAGCCCGCGGGACAGGCCCGGGGAGCTGTTTTTT. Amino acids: CASSPRDRPGELFF.

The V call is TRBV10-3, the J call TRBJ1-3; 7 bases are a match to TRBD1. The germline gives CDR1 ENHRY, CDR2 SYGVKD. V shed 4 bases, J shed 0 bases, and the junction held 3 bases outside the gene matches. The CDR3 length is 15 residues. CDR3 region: CAISGTGFSGNTIYF. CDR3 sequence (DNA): TGTGCCATCAGTGGGACAGGTTTCTCTGGAAACACCATATATTTT.

The chain's CDR3 is CASSLRWPGGNTIYF. The CDR3 bases are TGTGCCAGCAGCTTACGGTGGCCGGGAGGAAACACCATATATTTT. The rearrangement joins TRBV11-2 to TRBJ1-3, with no clear D. CDR3 length: 15 amino acids. V shed 2 bases and J shed 4 bases, with 12 bases lying between them. Germline CDR1 is SGHAT and CDR2 is FQNNGV.

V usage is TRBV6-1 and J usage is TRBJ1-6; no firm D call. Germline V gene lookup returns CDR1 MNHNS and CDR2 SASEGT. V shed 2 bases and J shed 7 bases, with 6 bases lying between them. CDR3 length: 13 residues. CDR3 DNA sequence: TGTGCCAGCAGTGAACAGATCAATTCACCCCTCCACTTT. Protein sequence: CASSEQINSPLHF.